This TCR beta chain emerged from a study of blood T cell repertoires in COVID-19. On the study more broadly: The United States, Italy and Spain were the sources of the acute and convalescent COVID-19 samples. Sources were T cells, B-cell-depleted T cells, or PBMCs; the material itself was cDNA or gDNA.

Original methodology: The authors estimated nucleated cell counts from reference gene primer amplification. Method: immunoSEQ multiplex PCR; TCRdb's copy keeps in-frame clones and lacks some. The D gene and trimming were derived from the DNA, and the V and J assignments and clone size from that table. There are 110,000 or so clones in the sample; about 87% occur only once, and approximately 4.3% lies in the top ten. CDR3 length: 15 amino acids. Germline CDR1 reads SEHNR; CDR2 reads FQNEAQ (reference sequence). Between the trimmed V and J ends, which lost 0 bases and 5 bases, there was a span of 11 bases.

The sequenced sample was peripheral blood. The origin of this receptor is a woman aged 50 to 60 with acute or convalescent COVID-19. This chain connects TRBV7-9 to TRBJ1-5; D not resolved. The CDR3 region has the DNA TGTGCCAGCAGCTTAGCCGGGATCGACGATCAGCCCCAGCATTTT. Amino acid sequence: CASSLAGIDDQPQHF.